This TCR beta chain was observed in a study of blood T cell repertoires in COVID-19. V was pared by 0 bases and J by 6 bases, with 3 bases of the junction left unmatched. This CDR3 has 14 amino acids. Per germline, CDR1 SGHRS and CDR2 YFSETQ. This clone was counted once. The data were produced by immunoSEQ multiplex PCR, yet TCRdb's version contains in-frame clones alone and is incomplete. The table shows about 280,000 clones, with more than 80% occurring only once. The sequence was obtained from a woman between 25 and 40 years old with acute COVID-19. Sequenced sample: PBMCs or T cells enriched from blood (not recorded which). This chain connects TRBV5-1 to TRBJ1-2, with 9 bases fitting TRBD1. CDR3 DNA: TGCGCCAGCAGCTTGGACAGGGGGCAGAATGGCTACACCTTC. It is translated as CASSLDRGQNGYTF.